Described below is a single T cell receptor beta chain sequence and its context. What it recognizes is unknown. This sample is drawn from a study of CD8+CD57+ T cells in acquired aplastic anemia. The CDR3 consists of 15 residues. Germline CDR1 WNHNN, CDR2 SYGVQD (reference sequence). J gave up 6 bases and V 2 bases, and 6 bases lay outside the gene matches. The TCR beta profiling, which covered VDJ combination and CDR3 sequence, was carried out using genomic DNA as the template. One entry per CDR3 protein, called by TCRdb with MiXCR from the reads. The table lists a few hundred thousand distinct CDR3 sequences, over 40% of them singletons. Flow cytometry had shown expanded CD8+CD57+ cells in the patients chosen for sequencing. Regarding the study as a whole: The CD8+ Simpson's diversity of patients and controls was not significantly different.

This chain connects TRBV10-1 to TRBJ2-7; 11 nucleotides line up with TRBD1. The sequence was collected from a human donor with aplastic anemia. Sequencing used sorted CD4+, CD8+, or CD8+CD57+ T cells (not recorded which) from PBMCs. CDR3 sequence: CASSEEGTGGPEQYF. The CDR3 coding sequence is TGCGCCAGCAGTGAGGAGGGGACAGGGGGACCCGAGCAGTACTTC.